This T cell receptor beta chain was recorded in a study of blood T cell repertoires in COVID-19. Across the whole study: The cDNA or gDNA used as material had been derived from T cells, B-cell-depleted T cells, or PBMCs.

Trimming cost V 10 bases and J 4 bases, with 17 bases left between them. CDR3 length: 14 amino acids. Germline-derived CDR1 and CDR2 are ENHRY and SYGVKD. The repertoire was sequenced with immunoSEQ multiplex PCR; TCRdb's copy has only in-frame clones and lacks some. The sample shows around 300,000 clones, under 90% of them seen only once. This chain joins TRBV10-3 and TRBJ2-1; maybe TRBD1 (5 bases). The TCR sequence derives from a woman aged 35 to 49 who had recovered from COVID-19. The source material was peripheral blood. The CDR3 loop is CATLRGDSYNEQFF. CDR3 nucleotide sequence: TGTGCCACCCTCAGAGGAGACAGTTACAATGAGCAGTTCTTC.